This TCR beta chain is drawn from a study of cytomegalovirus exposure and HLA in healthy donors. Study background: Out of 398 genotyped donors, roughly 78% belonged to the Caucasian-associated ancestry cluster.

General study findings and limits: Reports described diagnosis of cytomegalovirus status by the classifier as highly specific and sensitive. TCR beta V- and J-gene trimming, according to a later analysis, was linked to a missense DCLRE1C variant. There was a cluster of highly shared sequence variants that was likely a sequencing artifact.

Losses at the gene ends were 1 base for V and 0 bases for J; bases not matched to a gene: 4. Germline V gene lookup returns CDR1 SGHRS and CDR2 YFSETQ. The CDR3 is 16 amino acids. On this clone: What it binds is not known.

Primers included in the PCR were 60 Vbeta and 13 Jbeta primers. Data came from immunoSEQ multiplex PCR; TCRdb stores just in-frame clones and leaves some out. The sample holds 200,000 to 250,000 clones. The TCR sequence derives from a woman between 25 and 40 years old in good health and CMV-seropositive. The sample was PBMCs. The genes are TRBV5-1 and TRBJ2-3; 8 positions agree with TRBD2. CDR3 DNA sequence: TGCGCCAGCAGCTTGAGGCTAGCGGGTAGCACAGATACGCAGTATTTT. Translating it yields CASSLRLAGSTDTQYF.